Below are 11 T cell receptor beta chains sequenced from a single sample in a study of blood T cell repertoires in COVID-19. Profiled with immunoSEQ multiplex PCR; TCRdb holds only in-frame clones, not every one. The sample consists of approximately 180,000 clones, approximately 85% of them appearing once. Sequencing was carried out using peripheral blood. The receptors shown here come from a man in his sixties with acute or convalescent COVID-19.

This clone was detected a few times. CDR3: CALPGQGTEAFF. The CDR3 region has the DNA TGTGCCTTACCGGGACAGGGAACTGAAGCTTTCTTT. This chain links TRBV24-1 with TRBJ1-1; 9 bases line up with TRBD1. This CDR3 region has 12 residues. From germline, CDR1 is KGHDR and CDR2 SFDVKD. J gave up 5 bases and V 12 bases, and 6 bases lay outside the gene matches.

J is TRBJ2-3 and V is TRBV6-5; 7 bases are shared with TRBD1. The CDR3 runs 15 residues. Germline CDR1 is MNHEY and CDR2 is SVGAGI. V dropped 6 bases and J dropped 2; count of bases not matched to a gene: 8. In nucleotides, the CDR3 is TGTGCCAGCAGCATACAGGGGCATCCCACAGATACGCAGTATTTT. This gives the protein CASSIQGHPTDTQYF.

The rearrangement uses TRBV7-9 and TRBJ2-4; D is perhaps TRBD2 (5 bases). CDR1 and CDR2 (germline): SEHNR, FQNEAQ (reference sequence). There are 16 residues in the CDR3. The V and J ends lost 4 bases and 4 bases respectively, with 17 bases between them. Here the CDR3 DNA reads TGTGCCAGCAGCTCCGCGGAGTCACCGGGGAAAAACATTCAGTACTTC. It translates to CASSSAESPGKNIQYF. Variable domain in full (rest from reference TRBV7-9 and TRBJ2-4): DTGVSQNPRHKITKRGQNVTFRCDPISEHNRLYWYRQTLGQGPEFLTYFQNEAQLEKSRLLSDRFSAERPKGSFSTLEIQRTEQGDSAMYLCASSSAESPGKNIQYFGAGTRLSVL.

The rearrangement links TRBV6-4 to TRBJ2-1; 11 bases fit TRBD2. The germline CDR1 and CDR2 sequences are MRHNA and SNTAGT. The V and J ends lost 6 bases and 0 bases, in that order; junction bases with no gene match: 13. The CDR3 is 19 residues long. The CDR3 DNA reads as TGTGCCAGCAGCCTCGCGGTTGCTAGCGGGAGGTTCTCCTACAATGAGCAGTTCTTC. It specifies CASSLAVASGRFSYNEQFF.

The rearrangement joins TRBV7-9 to TRBJ1-5; D is perhaps TRBD1 (6 bases). V was clipped by 5 bases and J by 6 bases, with 17 bases between them. Germline CDR1 and CDR2: SEHNR and FQNEAQ (reference sequence). CDR3 size: 15 residues. In DNA form, the CDR3 reads TGTGCCAGCAGCCCCATAGGGGGGGACACTCAGCCCCAGCATTTT. This gives the protein CASSPIGGDTQPQHF.

The chain uses TRBV9 and TRBJ2-7; 11 positions match TRBD1. Germline trimming cut 0 bases from V and 2 bases from J; bases unmatched to any gene: 7. The CDR3 contains 17 residues. Germline CDR1 SGDLS, CDR2 YYNGEE. CDR3: CASSVEGGQGGPYEQYF. The CDR3 DNA is TGTGCCAGCAGCGTAGAAGGGGGACAGGGGGGCCCCTACGAGCAGTACTTC.

The rearrangement links TRBV28 to TRBJ2-5, with 13 bases lining up with TRBD2. This CDR3 is built from 17 residues. V trimming: 6 bases; J trimming: 5 bases; junction bases outside the gene matches: 12. CDR1 and CDR2 from the germline V gene are MDHEN and SYDVKM. CDR3: CASSRGLAGVNWETQYF. CDR3 DNA sequence: TGTGCCAGCAGCCGTGGACTAGCGGGAGTGAATTGGGAGACCCAGTACTTC.

This chain joins TRBV3-1 (or the pseudogene TRBV3-2) and TRBJ2-1; no definite D call. CDR1 is LGHDT, CDR2 YNNKEL, per germline (reference sequence). V was cut by 5 bases and J by 3 bases, with 11 bases left in between. CDR3 length: 14 residues. The CDR3 loop is CASSRWRGYNEQFF. Written as DNA, the CDR3 is TGTGCCAGCAGCAGGTGGCGCGGCTACAATGAGCAGTTCTTC.

V usage is TRBV7-9 and J usage is TRBJ2-5; TRBD2 matches at 12 bases. The CDR3 spans 16 residues. Germline CDR1 SEHNR, CDR2 FQNEAQ (reference sequence). Losses at the gene ends were 8 bases for V and 3 bases for J; bases not matched to a gene: 10. The CDR3 reads CASQGRTSGIEETQYF. The CDR3 DNA sequence: TGTGCCAGCCAGGGTCGGACTAGCGGGATCGAAGAGACCCAGTACTTC.

This clone has only one observation. The chain employs TRBV19 and TRBJ2-1; the match to TRBD2 covers 8 bases. J was trimmed by 4 bases and V by 8 bases; bases with no gene match: 7. The germline CDR1 and CDR2 sequences are LNHDA and SQIVND (reference sequence). The CDR3 runs 14 residues. The CDR3 DNA is TGTGCCAGTGCGAGGCAGCGGGAGTACAATGAGCAGTTCTTC. Encoded protein: CASARQREYNEQFF.

V and J are TRBV5-6 and TRBJ2-6; no definite D call. CDR1 is SGHDT, CDR2 YYEEEE, per germline. The CDR3 runs to 16 residues. The germline V and J ends were trimmed by 4 bases and 0 bases, with 11 bases remaining between them. The CDR3 spells CASSLTFNSGANVLTF. The CDR3 bases are TGTGCCAGCAGCCTTACTTTTAACTCTGGGGCCAACGTCCTGACTTTC.